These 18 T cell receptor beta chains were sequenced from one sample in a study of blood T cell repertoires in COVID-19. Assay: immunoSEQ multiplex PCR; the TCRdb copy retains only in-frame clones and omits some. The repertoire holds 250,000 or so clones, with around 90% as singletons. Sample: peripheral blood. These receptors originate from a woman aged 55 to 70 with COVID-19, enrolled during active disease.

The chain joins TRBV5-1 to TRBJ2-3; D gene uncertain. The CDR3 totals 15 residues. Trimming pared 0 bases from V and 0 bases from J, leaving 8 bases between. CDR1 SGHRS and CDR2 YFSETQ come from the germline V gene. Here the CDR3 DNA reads TGCGCCAGCAGCTTGGCCCCAGGTAGCACAGATACGCAGTATTTT. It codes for CASSLAPGSTDTQYF.

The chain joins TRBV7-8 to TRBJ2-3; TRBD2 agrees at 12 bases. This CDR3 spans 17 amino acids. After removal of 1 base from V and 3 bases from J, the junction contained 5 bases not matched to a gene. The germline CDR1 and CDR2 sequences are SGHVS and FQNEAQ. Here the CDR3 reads CASSLDRTSGATDTQYF. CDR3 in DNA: TGTGCCAGCAGCTTAGATCGGACTAGCGGGGCAACAGATACGCAGTATTTT.

CDR3 sequence reads: CASSKTTGGASGANVLTF. The DNA of the CDR3 is TGTGCCAGCAGCAAAACGACAGGGGGAGCCTCTGGGGCCAACGTCCTGACTTTC. The chain recombines TRBV9 with TRBJ2-6; 9 positions agree with TRBD1. The CDR3 length is 18 residues. V trimming: 4 bases; J trimming: 0 bases; junction bases outside the gene matches: 8. Per the germline V gene, CDR1 is SGDLS and CDR2 is YYNGEE. The variable domain in full, completed from reference TRBV9 and TRBJ2-6, reads DSGVTQTPKHLITATGQRVTLRCSPRSGDLSVYWYQQSLDQGLQFLIQYYNGEERAKGNILERFSAQQFPDLHSELNLSSLELGDSALYFCASSKTTGGASGANVLTFGAGSRLTVL.

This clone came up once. In nucleotides, the CDR3 is TGTGCCATCAGTGTAACTAGCGGGGGCGTCTCCTACGAGCAGTACTTC. This translates into CAISVTSGGVSYEQYF. This rearrangement joins TRBV10-3 to TRBJ2-7; 11 bases are shared with TRBD2. The CDR3 has 16 amino acids. CDR1 and CDR2 from the germline V gene are ENHRY and SYGVKD. Germline trimming cut 4 bases from V and 0 bases from J; bases unmatched to any gene: 5.

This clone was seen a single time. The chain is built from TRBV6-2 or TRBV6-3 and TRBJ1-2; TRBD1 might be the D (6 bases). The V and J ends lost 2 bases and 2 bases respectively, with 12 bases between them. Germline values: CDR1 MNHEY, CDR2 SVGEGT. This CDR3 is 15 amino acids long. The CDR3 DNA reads TGTGCCAGCAGTTACCCCGGGGGGCTAAACTATGGCTACACCTTC. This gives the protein CASSYPGGLNYGYTF.

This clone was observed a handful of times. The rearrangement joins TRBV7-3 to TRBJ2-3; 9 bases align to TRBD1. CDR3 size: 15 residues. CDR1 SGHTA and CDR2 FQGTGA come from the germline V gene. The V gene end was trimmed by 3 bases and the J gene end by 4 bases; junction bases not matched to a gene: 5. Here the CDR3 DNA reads TGTGCCAGCAGCTTGGGACAGGGAACCGCAGATACGCAGTATTTT. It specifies CASSLGQGTADTQYF.

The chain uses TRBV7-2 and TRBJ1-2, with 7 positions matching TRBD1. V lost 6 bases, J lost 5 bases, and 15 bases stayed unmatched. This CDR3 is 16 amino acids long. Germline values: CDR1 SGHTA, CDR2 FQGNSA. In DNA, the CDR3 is TGTGCCAGCAGAGACGATCGGACAGGACCCTTGTATGGCTACACCTTC. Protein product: CASRDDRTGPLYGYTF.

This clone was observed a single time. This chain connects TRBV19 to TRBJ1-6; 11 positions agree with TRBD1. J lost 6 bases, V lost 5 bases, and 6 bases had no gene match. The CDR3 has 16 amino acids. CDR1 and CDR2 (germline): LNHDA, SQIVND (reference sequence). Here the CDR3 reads CASSWTGGGSNSPLHF. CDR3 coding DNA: TGTGCCAGTAGTTGGACAGGGGGCGGAAGTAATTCACCCCTCCACTTT.

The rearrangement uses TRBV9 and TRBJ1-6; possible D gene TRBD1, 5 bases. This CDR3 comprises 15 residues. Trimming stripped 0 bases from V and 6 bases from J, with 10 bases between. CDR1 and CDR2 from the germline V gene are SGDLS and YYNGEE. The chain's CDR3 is CASSVEGRGNSPLHF. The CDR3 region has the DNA TGTGCCAGCAGCGTAGAGGGGCGGGGTAATTCACCCCTCCACTTT.

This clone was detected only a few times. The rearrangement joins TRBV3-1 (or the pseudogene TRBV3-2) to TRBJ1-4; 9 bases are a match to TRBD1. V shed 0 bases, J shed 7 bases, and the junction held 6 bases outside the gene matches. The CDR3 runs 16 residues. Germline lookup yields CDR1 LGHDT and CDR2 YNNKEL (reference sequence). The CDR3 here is CASSQDPGTGSEKLFF. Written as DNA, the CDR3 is TGTGCCAGCAGCCAAGACCCTGGGACAGGGAGTGAAAAACTGTTTTTT.

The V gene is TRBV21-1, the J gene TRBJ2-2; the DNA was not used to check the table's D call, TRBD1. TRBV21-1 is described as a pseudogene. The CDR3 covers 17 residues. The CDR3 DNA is TGTGCCAGCAGCTCGGAGGACAGGGGGTCTCACACCGGGGAGCTGTTTTTT. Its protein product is CASSSEDRGSHTGELFF.

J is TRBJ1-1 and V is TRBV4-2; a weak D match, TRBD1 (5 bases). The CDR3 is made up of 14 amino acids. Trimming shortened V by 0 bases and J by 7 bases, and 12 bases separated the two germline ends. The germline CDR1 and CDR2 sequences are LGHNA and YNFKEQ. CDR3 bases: TGTGCCAGCAGCCAAGAATTTCGACAGAGTGAAGCTTTCTTT. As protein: CASSQEFRQSEAFF.

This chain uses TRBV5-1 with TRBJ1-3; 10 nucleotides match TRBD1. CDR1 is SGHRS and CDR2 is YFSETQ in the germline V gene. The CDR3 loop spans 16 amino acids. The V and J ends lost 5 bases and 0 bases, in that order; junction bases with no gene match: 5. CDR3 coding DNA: TGCGCCAGCAGGCCGGGACAGGGGATCTCTGGAAACACCATATATTTT. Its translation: CASRPGQGISGNTIYF.

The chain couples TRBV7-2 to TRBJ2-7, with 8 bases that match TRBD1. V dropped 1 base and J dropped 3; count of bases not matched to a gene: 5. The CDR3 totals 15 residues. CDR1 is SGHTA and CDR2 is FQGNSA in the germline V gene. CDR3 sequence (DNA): TGTGCCAGCAGCTTAGGGGCAGGGGGCGTCTACGAGCAGTACTTC. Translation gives CASSLGAGGVYEQYF.

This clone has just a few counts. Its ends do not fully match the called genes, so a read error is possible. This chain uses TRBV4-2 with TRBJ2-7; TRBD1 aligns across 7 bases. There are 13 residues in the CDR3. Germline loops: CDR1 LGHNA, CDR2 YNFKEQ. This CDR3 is CASSQDERDSRAF. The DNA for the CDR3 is TGTGCCAGCAGCCAAGATGAAAGGGACAGTCGGGCTTTC.

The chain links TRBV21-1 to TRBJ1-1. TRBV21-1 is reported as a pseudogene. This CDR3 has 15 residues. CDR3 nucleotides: TGTGCCAGCAGCAAAGGAGGCGGGGTTTTCGCTGAAGCTTTCTTT. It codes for CASSKGGGVFAEAFF.

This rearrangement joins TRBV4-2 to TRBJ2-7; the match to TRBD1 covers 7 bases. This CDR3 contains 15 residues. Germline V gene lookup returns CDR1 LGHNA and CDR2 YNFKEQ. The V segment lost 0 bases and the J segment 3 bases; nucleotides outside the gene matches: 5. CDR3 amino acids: CASSQEPDRLYEQYF. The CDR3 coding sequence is TGTGCCAGCAGCCAAGAACCGGACAGGCTCTACGAGCAGTACTTC.

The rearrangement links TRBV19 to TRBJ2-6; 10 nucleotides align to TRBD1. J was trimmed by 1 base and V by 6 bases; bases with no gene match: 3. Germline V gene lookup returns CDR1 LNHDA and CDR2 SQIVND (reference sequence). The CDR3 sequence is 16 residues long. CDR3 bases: TGTGCCAGTAGCCGGGACAGGGGATCTGGGGCCAACGTCCTGACTTTC. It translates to CASSRDRGSGANVLTF.